This T cell receptor (beta chain) was sequenced during a study of blood T cell repertoires in COVID-19. Study in general: The United States, Italy and Spain were the sources of the acute and convalescent COVID-19 samples. From T cells, B-cell-depleted T cells, or PBMCs came the material, which was cDNA or gDNA.

Under the authors' procedure: Nucleated cell number was recorded as an estimate derived from reference gene primer amplification. Sequenced by immunoSEQ multiplex PCR; TCRdb stores in-frame clones only, minus some. V, J and clone size derive from that table, while D and trimming were established from the DNA sequence. The sample holds around 150,000 clones, about 78% seen once. The germline V gene encodes CDR1 SGDLS and CDR2 YYNGEE. V was clipped by 4 bases and J by 5 bases; unmatched bases: 5. The CDR3 length is 14 residues. The sequenced sample consisted of peripheral blood. This receptor was taken from a man between 60 and 75 years old who had recovered from COVID-19. The genes are TRBV9 and TRBJ1-4, with TRBD1 matching 7 bases. Written as DNA, the CDR3 is TGTGCCAGCAGCCCTACGGGACAGAATGAAAAACTGTTTTTT. This gives the protein CASSPTGQNEKLFF.